This T cell receptor (beta chain) was recorded in a study of cytomegalovirus exposure and HLA in healthy donors (TCRdb year 2017). About the full investigation: In an earlier analysis of roughly 590 of the donors, less than 350 Gb of sequence data and just under 120 million unique TCR beta sequences from about 190 million T cells were reported. Several DR-DQ haplotypes were treated as single units for association and clustering because of strong linkage in the cohort. To predict cytomegalovirus infection status, the study brought together high-throughput TCR immunosequencing, statistical association of individual TCRs with disease status, and machine learning. An early release that covered 640 HLA-typed donors contained around 300 gigabases of sequencing data and tens of millions of unique TCR sequences. Across around 400 genotyped donors of the cohort, an average of approximately 220,000 unique TCR beta nucleotide sequences per donor were sequenced, and roughly 20% of those sequences were non-productive. Alongside the repertoire data, information on donor age, sex, ethnicity and CMV serostatus was compiled. The aim of the study was to test whether cataloging public T cell receptors could identify signatures of past pathogen exposure. Besides the first cohort of 666 subjects, a separate validation cohort made up of some 110 different subjects was used. In a later analysis, previously published TCR beta repertoires from 550 to 750 donors were re-analyzed and high-resolution HLA genotyping was added so that TCR occurrence patterns could be studied. Class I and class II HLA loci were covered by the typing at four-digit resolution. Rather than using new phenotypic data, the later analysis identified candidate immune exposures from TCR beta sequences and from how often those sequences occurred across donors. The number of typed donors differed by locus: about 629-640 for A, B, C, DRB1 and DQB1; approximately 530 for DQA1; around 610 for DPA1; and roughly 450 for DPB1. All discovery cohort repertoires had been generated using a single sequencing platform. The study used immunosequencing to profile the T cell repertoires of several hundred subjects and linked those repertoires to cytomegalovirus serostatus. To decide whether each TCR beta V gene segment behaved as functional or pseudogenic, an earlier analysis of several hundred of the donors relied on high-throughput TCR beta sequencing. A later genetic analysis used genome-wide SNP genotypes for about three fifths of the roughly 700 donors, treating that subset as a discovery cohort. The genetic ancestry cluster associated with self-reported Caucasian donors included 65% to 90% of the roughly 400 genotyped donors.

For this clone: Its antigen has not been determined. Per-base qualities were not stored, and no clone one base away is much larger.

The CDR3 spans 13 residues, from the cysteine through the phenylalanine. Only the CDR3 DNA stays, 39 bases, in frame from base 1. V has 9 bases trimmed and J has 2 bases trimmed; junction bases matching no gene number 0. Via the germline V gene (reference sequence), CDR1 is LNHNV and CDR2 YYDKDF. What the authors observed across the whole study: A later genetic analysis reported fewer N-insertions in productive TCRs among donors in an Asian-associated ancestry cluster than the roughly 700-donor mean. For the cohort, immune exposure information was limited to CMV serostatus. A total of roughly 160 TCR beta chains were listed by the study as associated with cytomegalovirus. The cohort was sequenced for TCR beta chains only, and without alpha or paired-chain data the features that could be detected were limited. Because HLA typing was unavailable for some donors at each locus, only the typed subset was used in association tests. Most TCR sequences were observed very rarely across donors, whereas some public TCRs were present in many individuals. A later analysis found that HLA-associated TCR beta chains were more clonally expanded and had lower generation probabilities than equally common non-associated chains. Assigning TCR associations to individual alleles was difficult when HLA alleles, especially DR and DQ, strongly co-occurred. A few of the identified cytomegalovirus-associated TCR beta chains were confirmed in vitro to be specific for cytomegalovirus antigens. In a later analysis, TCR association rates were found to vary across HLA loci, with the most associated TCRs seen for DRB1 alleles and the fewest for HLA-C alleles. A group of highly shared sequence variants was considered likely to be a technical artifact of the sequencing pipeline. The authors suggested that the approach could potentially be extended to other disease states and immunological phenotypes. A later analysis associated roughly 17,000 TCR beta sequences with specific HLA alleles at a false discovery rate of 0.05. The earlier analysis of fewer than 750 of the donors excluded 15 to 20 rarely observed V segments, including chromosome 9 orphons, because counts were too low. Some IMGT-functional V segments, including TRBV6-2 and TRBV6-3, could not be told apart with the 87-base-pair reads, so those segments were excluded. In a later genetic analysis, a missense DCLRE1C variant was associated with V-gene and J-gene trimming of TCR beta chains, and the association was replicated in an independent cohort. In an earlier analysis of approximately 590 of the donors, most TCR beta V segments appeared in productive rearrangements about 87% or about 30% of the time, broadly matching IMGT annotations. The classifier was reported to diagnose cytomegalovirus status with high specificity and sensitivity in both the original cohort and the validation cohort. Presence/absence analyses assumed roughly uniform sequencing depth across donors, an assumption that may not hold. Most CMV-associated TCR beta chains appeared to be HLA-restricted in a later analysis, and the HLA associations seemed to be driven largely by CMV exposure. A further reported finding was that TCR beta sequences accurately predicted the HLA-A and HLA-B alleles for most subjects in the first cohort. Correlated functional status among segregating V segments might reflect linkage disequilibrium, but an unknown experimental factor could not be ruled out. According to a later analysis, parvovirus B19, influenza, CMV and Epstein-Barr virus appeared linked to several top co-occurrence clusters.

The cohort consisted of 600 or so healthy bone marrow donors. All cohort members were sampled while nominally healthy, although unrecorded immune exposures were likely present. The donor was CMV seropositive and was included in the group of some 290 seropositive cohort members. Every donor gave a peripheral blood sample, and the peripheral blood mononuclear cells from that sample were used for TCR beta sequencing. The Qiagen DNeasy Blood Extraction Kit was used to extract genomic DNA from the blood cell samples. The receptor library was made with the immunoSEQ multiplex PCR assay. For the multiplex PCR, a mixture combining 60 forward primers for TCR Vbeta segments and 13 reverse primers for TCR Jbeta segments was used. The CDR3 region of rearranged TCR beta genes was amplified from genomic DNA with a multiplex PCR assay. Amplified TCR beta libraries were sequenced as 87-base-pair reads on the Illumina HiSeq System. For the original study's pipeline: Across the 500 to 850 repertoires, a later analysis counted tens of millions of unique TCR beta chains, around 11 million of which were shared by at least two donors. A nearest-neighbor algorithm error-corrected the raw reads and collapsed the reads into unique sequences, merging closely related sequences to remove PCR and sequencing errors. V, D and J gene segments were assigned by aligning CDR3 sequences to IMGT reference sequences. For a sequence to be retained, a match of at least six nucleotides was required to both a V gene segment and a J gene segment. Rearrangements were classified as productive when the CDR3 lacked stop codons and remained in frame with V and J, and all other rearrangements were classified as non-productive. Following IMGT convention, CDR3 was defined as the stretch from the second conserved V-encoded cysteine to the conserved J-encoded phenylalanine. Sequences without an unambiguous match to a single V gene segment were excluded from the earlier analysis of several hundred of the donors. In an earlier analysis of several hundred of the donors, a V segment was called functional when productive rearrangements were above 56.7%, and segregating when the standard deviation between donors exceeded 5%. To diagnose cytomegalovirus status from the catalog of TCR beta chain sequences, a statistical classification framework was built. A later analysis assigned V and J genes by comparing TCR nucleotide sequences with IMGT/GENE-DB human TR gene sequences. In a later analysis, CDR3 sequences and most-parsimonious VDJ recombination scenarios were assigned using the TCRdist pipeline. In a later analysis, each TCR beta chain was defined by its CDR3 amino acid sequence together with its V-gene family, and reads without a unique V-gene family were excluded. In a later analysis, some 600 highly shared, low-generation-probability nucleotide sequences were removed to address suspected cross-contamination and a sequencing artifact. A later analysis calculated a clonal expansion index for each public chain from normalized within-repertoire ranks of inferred template counts. Generation probabilities in a later analysis came from a VDJ recombination model fitted to out-of-frame rearrangements, and those results were checked against IGoR. A later analysis scored TCR-TCR, TCR-HLA and TCR-CMV co-occurrence with hypergeometric tests, applying a repertoire-size bias correction to TCR pairs. False discovery rates were estimated in a later analysis by permuting HLA or CMV assignments 20 times. In a later analysis, co-occurring TCRs were grouped with DBSCAN, and TCRdist sequence similarity was added when clustering was performed within HLA-allele-positive subsets. For co-occurrence clustering, repertoires with fewer than 30,000 or more than 120,000 public chains were excluded, along with 5 or 6 repertoires with anomalous nucleotide sharing. TCRdb limited this immuneACCESS table to in-frame rearrangements with V and J called. A share of clones is missing; checked studies link under half to unresolved V genes, and the rest is unexplained. V and J calls and clone size are copied from that table; D and trimming were computed from the DNA. This sample has fewer than 85,000 clones in its table, and 55% to 75% of those were observed once. Around 10% of the sample rests with the top ten.

What was sequenced was PBMCs. The chain is encoded by TRBV15 joined to TRBJ2-1; 11 junctional bases match TRBD2. This receptor was taken from a woman between 40 and 55 years old in good health and CMV-seropositive. The sequenced DNA: TGTGCCACACTAGCGGGGGCCTACAATGAGCAGTTCTTC. This gives the protein CATLAGAYNEQFF.